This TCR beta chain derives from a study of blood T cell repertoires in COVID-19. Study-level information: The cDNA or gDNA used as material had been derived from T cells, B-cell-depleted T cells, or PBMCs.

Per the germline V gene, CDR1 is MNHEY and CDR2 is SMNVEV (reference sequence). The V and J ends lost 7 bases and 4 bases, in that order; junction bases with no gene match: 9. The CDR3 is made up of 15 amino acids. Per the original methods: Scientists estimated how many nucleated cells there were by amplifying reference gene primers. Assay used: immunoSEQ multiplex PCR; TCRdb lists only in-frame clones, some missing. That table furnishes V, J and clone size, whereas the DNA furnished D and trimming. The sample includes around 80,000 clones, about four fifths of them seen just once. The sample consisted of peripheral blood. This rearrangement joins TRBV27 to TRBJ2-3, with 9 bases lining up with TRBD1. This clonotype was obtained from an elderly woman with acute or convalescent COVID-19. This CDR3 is CASTSGQGRSDTQYF. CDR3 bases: TGTGCCAGCACCTCGGGACAGGGTCGGTCAGATACGCAGTATTTT.